A selection of T cell receptor beta chains follows, all from one sample in a study of blood T cells in healthy people across ages. In TCRdb, the 5' RACE reads were re-called with MiXCR into one record per CDR3 protein. The repertoire consists of about 1.4 million distinct CDR3 sequences, with around 59% occurring once and the leading ten covering about 6.3%. Sequencing was done on a sample of blood. These receptors all come from a man younger than 35 in good health. The CDR3 runs from the conserved cysteine through the conserved F or W. Fields, in order: J gene, V gene, clone size, D gene, CDR3 protein, CDR3 DNA. The D gene is left open where the match is weak. Not every row has a clone size; where given, it reads once, few, many or a size class.

TRBJ1-5	TRBV7-2	few	.	CASSRREGQPQHF	TGTGCCAGCAGCCGACGGGAGGGTCAGCCCCAGCATTTT
TRBJ2-5	TRBV7-9	once	TRBD1	CASTMSGGETQYF	TGTGCCAGCACCATGTCAGGGGGAGAGACCCAGTACTTC
TRBJ2-7	TRBV5-1	.	.	CASSPSGQAPYSTYEQYF	TGCGCCAGCAGCCCCAGCGGGCAGGCCCCCTATTCGACCTACGAGCAGTACTTC
TRBJ2-3	TRBV20-1	.	.	CSARSGSSQYF	TGCAGTGCTAGATCGGGGAGTTCGCAGTATTTT
TRBJ1-3	TRBV12-3/TRBV12-4	.	TRBD1	CASLGTDGNTIYF	TGTGCCAGCCTAGGGACAGATGGAAACACCATATATTTT
TRBJ2-7	TRBV29-1	.	TRBD2	CSVQSGETYEQYF	TGCAGCGTTCAAAGCGGGGAAACCTACGAGCAGTACTTC
TRBJ2-4	TRBV6-4	.	.	CASLHDLAKNIQYF	TGTGCCAGCCTCCATGACCTAGCCAAAAACATTCAGTACTTC
TRBJ2-7	TRBV29-1	.	.	CSVEVKRHEQYF	TGCAGCGTTGAAGTAAAGAGGCACGAGCAGTACTTC
TRBJ2-7	TRBV10-3	few	.	CAISEAGPYEQYF	TGTGCCATCAGTGAGGCGGGCCCTTACGAGCAGTACTTC
TRBJ1-2	TRBV5-1	few	TRBD1	CASSWGQDYGYTF	TGCGCCAGCAGCTGGGGACAGGACTATGGCTACACCTTC
TRBJ1-2	TRBV12-3/TRBV12-4	.	.	CASSLSPAHYGYTF	TGTGCCAGCAGTTTATCGCCAGCACACTATGGCTACACCTTC
TRBJ2-1	TRBV4-2	few	TRBD2	CASSQGPSGAVYNEQFF	TGTGCCAGCAGCCAGGGCCCTAGCGGGGCGGTTTACAATGAGCAGTTCTTC
TRBJ1-1	TRBV4-1	.	.	CASSQVREKNTEAFF	TGCGCCAGCAGCCAAGTTAGGGAAAAGAACACTGAAGCTTTCTTT
TRBJ2-3	TRBV24-1	.	TRBD2	CATSDLSGGATDTQYF	TGTGCCACCAGTGATCTGAGCGGGGGGGCTACAGATACGCAGTATTTT
TRBJ1-2	TRBV12-3/TRBV12-4	.	TRBD1	CATQGGNYGYTF	TGTGCCACCCAGGGGGGCAACTATGGCTACACCTTC
TRBJ2-5	TRBV5-4	few	.	CASSLAAGRGGETQYF	TGTGCCAGCAGCTTGGCGGCGGGACGGGGAGGAGAGACCCAGTACTTC
TRBJ2-1	TRBV6-6	.	.	CASSYGDKRSEQFF	TGTGCCAGCAGTTACGGAGATAAACGGAGTGAGCAGTTCTTC
TRBJ2-7	TRBV20-1	.	TRBD1	CSAPGTGMTYEQYF	TGCAGTGCTCCAGGGACAGGGATGACCTACGAGCAGTACTTC
TRBJ2-5	TRBV4-2	few	TRBD2	CASSQGSGTIQETQYF	TGTGCCAGCAGCCAAGGATCCGGGACTATCCAAGAGACCCAGTACTTC
TRBJ2-1	TRBV4-1	.	.	CASSQETANNEQFF	TGCGCCAGCAGCCAAGAGACGGCTAACAATGAGCAGTTCTTC
TRBJ2-5	TRBV6-2/TRBV6-3	.	.	CASNDYVQETQYF	TGTGCCAGCAATGACTACGTCCAAGAGACCCAGTACTTC
TRBJ2-3	TRBV6-5	few	TRBD1	CASRPGQGRDTQYF	TGTGCCAGCAGACCGGGACAGGGAAGAGATACGCAGTATTTT
TRBJ2-5	TRBV5-1	.	.	CASSPLGPQGTQYF	TGCGCCAGCAGCCCCCTAGGGCCCCAGGGGACCCAGTACTTC
TRBJ1-2	TRBV7-8	.	TRBD1	CASSFEGASYGYTF	TGTGCCAGCAGCTTCGAGGGGGCTTCCTATGGCTACACCTTC
TRBJ2-5	TRBV20-1	few	.	CSARDLRTNQETQYF	TGCAGTGCTAGAGATTTACGGACTAACCAAGAGACCCAGTACTTC
TRBJ2-7	TRBV5-6	.	.	CASSLYVARFPYEQYF	TGTGCCAGCAGCTTGTATGTTGCAAGATTTCCCTACGAGCAGTACTTC
TRBJ1-1	TRBV20-1	.	.	CSALISDTEAFF	TGCAGTGCGTTGATCTCGGACACTGAAGCTTTCTTT
TRBJ1-1	TRBV30	.	.	CACSGGTNTEAFF	TGTGCCTGCAGTGGAGGGACGAACACTGAAGCTTTCTTT
TRBJ2-7	TRBV20-1	.	.	CSARDHERQYSTYEQYF	TGCAGTGCTAGAGATCACGAGCGACAGTACTCAACCTACGAGCAGTACTTC
TRBJ2-1	TRBV20-1	.	TRBD1	CSAREGQGSVLEQFF	TGCAGTGCTAGAGAGGGACAGGGTAGCGTGCTCGAGCAGTTCTTC
TRBJ2-7	TRBV4-2	.	TRBD1	CASAPLDRVDHEQYF	TGTGCCAGCGCACCTCTGGACAGGGTAGACCACGAGCAGTACTTC
TRBJ1-6	TRBV27	.	.	CASSSLGLGWEVVNSPLHF	TGTGCCAGCAGTTCACTGGGGTTAGGCTGGGAAGTGGTTAATTCACCCCTCCACTTT
TRBJ1-6	TRBV4-1	.	.	CASSQEREANSPLHF	TGCGCCAGCAGCCAAGAACGGGAGGCAAATTCACCCCTCCACTTT
TRBJ2-7	TRBV20-1	.	.	CSARSGAYEQYF	TGCAGTGCTAGATCGGGGGCCTACGAGCAGTACTTC
TRBJ2-2	TRBV11-2	.	.	CASSLSGAGELFF	TGTGCTAGCAGCTTATCAGGGGCCGGGGAGCTGTTTTTT
TRBJ2-7	TRBV7-2	few	.	CASSLVTGKGYEQYF	TGTGCCAGCAGCTTAGTCACAGGAAAGGGCTACGAGCAGTACTTC
TRBJ2-1	TRBV20-1	.	.	CSAPGAGGSSSGQFF	TGCAGTGCCCCGGGGGCAGGGGGATCGTCCAGTGGGCAGTTCTTC
TRBJ2-7	TRBV6-6	.	.	CASTPRGSYEQYF	TGTGCCAGCACCCCTCGGGGGTCCTACGAGCAGTACTTC
TRBJ2-5	TRBV15	once	.	CATSTDNSRLKETQYF	TGTGCCACCAGCACCGATAACTCCCGACTGAAAGAGACCCAGTACTTC
TRBJ1-6	TRBV6-6	.	.	CASSYSGDYNSPLHF	TGTGCCAGCAGTTACTCAGGCGATTATAATTCACCCCTCCACTTT
TRBJ1-2	TRBV6-5	.	.	CASSYFRRDTNYGYTF	TGTGCCAGCAGTTATTTTCGCCGGGACACCAACTATGGCTACACCTTC
TRBJ2-7	TRBV27	.	.	CASSLWGRAPSYEQYF	TGTGCCAGCAGTTTATGGGGCAGGGCCCCGTCCTACGAGCAGTACTTC
TRBJ2-5	TRBV29-1	.	.	CSVLTAITGEQYF	TGCAGCGTTCTGACCGCCATCACGGGGGAGCAGTACTTC
TRBJ1-1	TRBV4-3	few	.	CASSQASRTEAFF	TGCGCCAGCAGCCAAGCCTCGCGGACTGAAGCTTTCTTT
TRBJ2-7	TRBV12-3/TRBV12-4	.	.	CASSPDTVYEQYF	TGTGCCAGCAGTCCGGACACTGTCTACGAGCAGTACTTC
TRBJ2-5	TRBV29-1	few	.	CSVEDRNSGQETQYF	TGCAGCGTTGAAGATCGTAATAGCGGTCAAGAGACCCAGTACTTC
TRBJ1-2	TRBV12-3/TRBV12-4	.	.	CASSLGGGGNYGYTF	TGTGCCAGCAGTTTAGGGGGAGGGGGGAACTATGGCTACACCTTC
TRBJ2-1	TRBV4-1	.	TRBD1	CASSQGRWTGVNEQFF	TGCGCCAGCAGCCAAGGCCGGTGGACAGGGGTCAATGAGCAGTTCTTC
TRBJ1-1	TRBV4-2	few	.	CASRVGGLRIGNTEAFF	TGTGCCAGCAGGGTGGGGGGCCTCCGGATAGGGAACACTGAAGCTTTCTTT
TRBJ1-5	TRBV6-1	.	.	CASTPSADSNQPQHF	TGTGCCAGCACTCCAAGCGCCGATAGCAATCAGCCCCAGCATTTT
TRBJ2-1	TRBV25-1	.	.	CASTVGGREQFF	TGTGCCAGCACAGTCGGCGGCCGGGAGCAGTTCTTC
TRBJ2-5	TRBV29-1	few	.	CSVVPSIVGETQYF	TGCAGCGTTGTCCCCTCGATAGTGGGAGAGACCCAGTACTTC
TRBJ2-7	TRBV7-9	.	.	CASSSPQEGTQYF	TGTGCCAGCAGCTCCCCTCAAGAGGGCACGCAGTACTTC